The 8 T cell receptor beta chains below were found in one sample sequenced in a study of CDR3 diversity in severe acne. TCRdb called the PCR reads again in MiXCR, with one record for every CDR3 protein. The sample records around 85,000 distinct CDR3 sequences, approximately 49% being singletons. Sequencing was carried out using blood. All receptors come from a male donor with severe acne vulgaris.

This clonotype was counted at least ten times. The J gene is TRBJ2-1, the V gene TRBV7-9, with a possible D match to TRBD1 (6 bases). CDR1 is SEHNR, CDR2 FQNEAQ, per germline (reference sequence). V was clipped by 5 bases and J by 7 bases, with 9 bases between them. The CDR3 length is 12 residues. DNA of the CDR3: TGTGCCAGCAGCACCACAGGGAATGAGCAGTTCTTC. Translated, it gives CASSTTGNEQFF. Complete variable domain (other parts from reference TRBV7-9 and TRBJ2-1): DTGVSQNPRHKITKRGQNVTFRCDPISEHNRLYWYRQTLGQGPEFLTYFQNEAQLEKSRLLSDRFSAERPKGSFSTLEIQRTEQGDSAMYLCASSTTGNEQFFGPGTRLTVL.

Note on this clonotype: This sequence may be a read error, since a much larger clone differs from it by one base. The rearrangement uses TRBV20-1 and TRBJ2-2; the match to TRBD1 covers 7 bases. The trim removed 0 bases at V and 5 bases at J, leaving 9 bases unmatched. The CDR3 sequence is 16 residues long. CDR1 and CDR2 from the germline V gene are DFQATT and SNEGSKA (reference sequence). CDR3: CSARDARQGETGELFF. DNA of the CDR3: TGCAGTGCTAGAGACGCAAGACAGGGCGAGACCGGGGAGCTGTTTTTT.

V and J are TRBV7-9 and TRBJ2-7, with a tentative D call TRBD2 (5 bases). The CDR3 is made up of 14 amino acids. V was trimmed by 1 base and J by 3 bases, leaving 10 bases between them. Germline V gives CDR1 SEHNR, CDR2 FQNEAQ (reference sequence). CDR3 sequence: CASSLGGLGYEQYF. CDR3 nucleotides: TGTGCCAGCAGCTTAGGAGGGTTGGGCTACGAGCAGTACTTC.

By frequency in the sample, this clonotype is medium-sized (0.01 to 0.1%). This chain uses TRBV19 with TRBJ2-7; a possible D gene is TRBD1 (5 bases). The CDR3 covers 16 residues. Germline CDR1 and CDR2: LNHDA and SQIVND (reference sequence). Trimming removed 0 bases at V and 0 bases at J, with 12 bases between. CDR3 nucleotide sequence: TGTGCCAGTAGTATAGATCGGACACCAAGCTCCTACGAGCAGTACTTC. This sequence encodes CASSIDRTPSSYEQYF.

The chain joins TRBV13 to TRBJ2-7, with TRBD1 identical over 7 bases. The CDR3 contains 14 residues. The J segment lost 3 bases and the V segment lost 5 bases, leaving 7 bases of the junction unmatched. Germline V CDR1 and CDR2: PRHDT, FYEKMQ (reference sequence). This CDR3 is CASSADRVSYEQYF. CDR3 coding DNA: TGTGCCAGCAGCGCTGACAGGGTAAGCTACGAGCAGTACTTC.

The chain links TRBV28 to TRBJ1-2; 9 positions agree with TRBD1. CDR3 length: 14 amino acids. From germline, CDR1 is MDHEN and CDR2 SYDVKM. Trimming cost V 7 bases and J 3 bases; bases outside gene matches: 6. The CDR3 DNA sequence: TGTGCCAGCAACCCTGGGGACAGGGACTATGGCTACACCTTC. Translation gives CASNPGDRDYGYTF.

This chain links TRBV7-2 with TRBJ1-1; D ambiguous. The CDR3 has 14 amino acids. The V end was cut by 1 base, the J end by 5 bases, with 11 bases between. Germline lookup yields CDR1 SGHTA and CDR2 FQGNSA. The CDR3 loop is CASSLEFLLTEAFF. The CDR3, as DNA: TGTGCCAGCAGCTTAGAGTTTCTATTGACTGAAGCTTTCTTT.

This clonotype was observed at least ten times. This CDR3 is CASSPREGANTGELFF. CDR3 DNA sequence: TGTGCCAGCAGCCCAAGAGAGGGGGCGAACACCGGGGAGCTGTTTTTT. The rearrangement links TRBV7-8 to TRBJ2-2, with D possibly TRBD1 on 6 matching bases. CDR1 is SGHVS and CDR2 is FQNEAQ in the germline V gene. The CDR3 loop spans 16 amino acids. The V end was cut by 5 bases, the J end by 0 bases, with 13 bases between.